This T cell receptor beta chain was identified during a study of blood T cells in healthy people across ages. The authors ran a second PCR of about 6 to 11 cycles using a sample-barcoded 5' primer and a J-beta primer mix. TCRdb ran MiXCR on the 5' RACE reads and lists one entry per CDR3 protein. The table has around 800,000 distinct CDR3 sequences, about 53% seen once. This clonotype came up a few times. Antigen unknown. Germline-derived CDR1 and CDR2 are MGHDK and SYGVNS. V was pared by 1 base and J by 5 bases, with 8 bases between. CDR3 length: 13 residues. Healthy Caucasian individuals from Russia aged about 6 to 95 served as donors. The study's findings and limits: The study could not conclusively compare naive and antigen-experienced cells, given its unsorted PBMCs. Considered underestimates were the diversity estimates obtained from one million T cells.

The chain carries TRBV25-1 and TRBJ2-5; D is unresolved. The receptor was isolated from an elderly man in good health. The sequencing sample was made of blood. In DNA, the CDR3 is TGTGCCAGCAGTGAATCGGGCCGCGAGACCCAGTACTTC. Amino acids: CASSESGRETQYF.